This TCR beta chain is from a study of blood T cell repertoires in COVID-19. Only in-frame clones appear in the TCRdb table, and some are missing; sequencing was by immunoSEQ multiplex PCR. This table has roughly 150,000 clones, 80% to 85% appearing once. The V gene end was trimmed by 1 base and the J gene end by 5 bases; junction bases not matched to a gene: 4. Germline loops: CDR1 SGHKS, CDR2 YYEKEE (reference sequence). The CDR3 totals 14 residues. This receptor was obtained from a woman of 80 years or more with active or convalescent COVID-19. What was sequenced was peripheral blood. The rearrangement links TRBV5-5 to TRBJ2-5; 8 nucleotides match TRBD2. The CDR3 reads CASSLTTGGETQYF. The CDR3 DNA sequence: TGTGCCAGCAGCTTGACGACGGGAGGGGAGACCCAGTACTTC.